These 25 T cell receptor beta chains share one sample of origin, sequenced in a study of neurological immune-mediated disorders. TCRdb called the 5' RACE reads again in MiXCR, with one record for every CDR3 protein. The table shows about 66,000 distinct CDR3 sequences, with 3.5% to 5% occurring only once. Source material: PBMCs. Source of these receptors: a man aged 25-45 years with multiple sclerosis.

This clonotype was counted ten times or more. This chain connects TRBV12-3 or TRBV12-4 to TRBJ2-1; D gene unclear. This CDR3 comprises 15 residues. V was cut by 6 bases and J by 1 base, with 13 bases left in between. The CDR3 region is CASSLNRLSYNEQFF. The CDR3, as DNA: TGTGCCAGCAGCTTAAACCGATTATCCTACAATGAGCAGTTCTTC.

This clonotype was counted ten times or more. The rearrangement links TRBV7-2 to TRBJ1-2, with TRBD1 identical over 7 bases. The CDR3 contains 15 residues. The germline gives CDR1 SGHTA, CDR2 FQGNSA. V dropped 4 bases and J dropped 4; count of bases not matched to a gene: 9. The CDR3 nucleotides are TGTGCCAGCAGCTCTCGACAGGGTGAAATCTATGGCTACACCTTC. Protein product: CASSSRQGEIYGYTF.

At least ten counts were recorded for this clonotype. Written as DNA, the CDR3 is TGTGCCAGCAGCGTAGACACGGGCTCCTACGAGCAGTACGTC. Its translation is CASSVDTGSYEQYV. V usage is TRBV9 and J usage is TRBJ2-7, with D unclear. The CDR3 runs 14 residues. Trimming shortened V by 0 bases and J by 0 bases, and 7 bases separated the two germline ends. Germline CDR1 and CDR2: SGDLS and YYNGEE.

This clonotype was detected only a few times. The rearrangement joins TRBV4-1 to TRBJ2-7, with no clear D. This CDR3 region has 15 residues. Trimming cost V 0 bases and J 3 bases, with 12 bases left between them. Germline CDR1 is MGHRA and CDR2 is YSYEKL. In DNA form, the CDR3 reads TGCGCCAGCAGCCAAGATCGACACTCTGGCTACGAGCAGTACTTC. Residues: CASSQDRHSGYEQYF.

This clonotype has ten or more counts. The chain combines TRBV20-1 with TRBJ2-1; 9 nucleotides line up with TRBD2. This CDR3 is built from 16 residues. The V gene end was trimmed by 0 bases and the J gene end by 9 bases; junction bases not matched to a gene: 12. Germline CDR1 reads DFQATT; CDR2 reads SNEGSKA (reference sequence). The CDR3 DNA sequence: TGCAGTGCTAGAGAATTCCGGGTAGCGGGGGCGGGTGAGCAGTTCTTC. Protein product: CSAREFRVAGAGEQFF.

This sequence joins TRBV7-6 and TRBJ1-1; D possibly corresponds to TRBD1 (5 bases). The V and J ends lost 5 bases and 4 bases respectively, with 14 bases between them. The CDR3 length is 14 residues. CDR1 and CDR2 (germline): SGHVS, FNYEAQ. The chain's CDR3 is CASSPFTGLTEAFF. DNA of the CDR3: TGTGCCAGCAGCCCTTTTACGGGGCTCACTGAAGCTTTCTTT.

Only a few counts were recorded for this clonotype. The J gene is TRBJ2-1, the V gene TRBV20-1; D may match TRBD1 or TRBD2 (5 bases each). The ends were cut back, 4 bases at V and 9 bases at J, with 13 bases in the middle. The CDR3 is made up of 12 amino acids. Germline loops: CDR1 DFQATT, CDR2 SNEGSKA (reference sequence). The CDR3 DNA sequence: TGCAGTGCTATGAAAAAGGGGAGTGAGCAGTTCTTC. Translating gives CSAMKKGSEQFF.

The CDR3: CSAQGSNTEAFF. The CDR3 region has the DNA TGCAGTGCTCAAGGATCGAACACTGAAGCTTTCTTT. The chain couples TRBV20-1 to TRBJ1-1, with D unclear. The CDR3 sequence is 12 residues long. Germline V gene sequence: CDR1 DFQATT, CDR2 SNEGSKA (reference sequence). V was cut by 5 bases and J by 1 base, with 8 bases left in between.

This clonotype was seen many times. V and J are TRBV20-1 and TRBJ2-1, with D possibly matching TRBD2 (6 bases). Germline V lookup: CDR1 DFQATT, CDR2 SNEGSKA (reference sequence). With 3 bases removed from V and 6 bases from J, the gap between germline ends came to 12 bases. The CDR3 contains 13 residues. The CDR3 DNA is TGCAGTGCTAGTAAACTAGCCGGCAATGAGCAGTTCTTC. It specifies CSASKLAGNEQFF.

The chain combines TRBV5-1 with TRBJ1-1, with 7 bases lining up with TRBD1. This CDR3 has 16 amino acids. V was pared by 0 bases and J by 0 bases, with 5 bases of the junction left unmatched. Germline V gene lookup returns CDR1 SGHRS and CDR2 YFSETQ. CDR3 residues: CASSLAGDRVNTEAFF. As DNA, the CDR3 is TGCGCCAGCAGCTTGGCGGGGGACAGAGTGAACACTGAAGCTTTCTTT.

This clonotype was found many times. The rearrangement joins TRBV9 to TRBJ2-2, with D uncertain. CDR1 is SGDLS and CDR2 is YYNGEE in the germline V gene. Deletions cut 0 bases from V and 5 bases from J, with 14 bases between. The CDR3 spans 16 residues. The CDR3 loop is CASSVGSRSGTGELFF. In DNA, the CDR3 is TGTGCCAGCAGCGTAGGTTCGCGGTCCGGGACCGGGGAGCTGTTTTTT.

This clonotype was detected many times. The chain employs TRBV5-1 and TRBJ2-5, with 7 bases matching TRBD2. Losses at the gene ends were 4 bases for V and 2 bases for J; bases not matched to a gene: 8. Germline-derived CDR1 and CDR2 are SGHRS and YFSETQ. CDR3 length equals 15 residues. The CDR3 sequence: CASSPKKRGQETQYF. CDR3 bases: TGCGCCAGCAGCCCGAAGAAGCGGGGACAAGAGACCCAGTACTTC.

In this sample, this clonotype turned up many times. The chain uses TRBV24-1 and TRBJ2-2; D might be TRBD2 (5 bases). The CDR3 is 15 amino acids. V lost 4 bases and J lost 0, with 8 bases in between. The germline V gene encodes CDR1 KGHDR and CDR2 SFDVKD. The CDR3 here is CATSDDGTNTGELFF. The CDR3 bases are TGTGCCACCAGTGACGACGGGACGAACACCGGGGAGCTGTTTTTT.

The table lists this clonotype with many counts. The chain carries TRBV5-1 and TRBJ2-7; TRBD1 matches at 8 bases. J lost 2 bases, V lost 8 bases, and 24 bases had no gene match. CDR3 length equals 19 residues. CDR1 SGHRS and CDR2 YFSETQ come from the germline V gene. CDR3 sequence (DNA): TGCGCCAGTTCGAGGAAGAGACAGGGGATCCCTGAGAAGGCCTACGAGCAGTACGTC. Translated: CASSRKRQGIPEKAYEQYV.

This clonotype was detected ten times or more. This sequence joins TRBV5-1 and TRBJ2-5; TRBD2 agrees at 8 bases. With 4 bases clipped from V and 2 bases from J, the junction kept 10 bases outside the gene matches. The CDR3 is 16 amino acids. Germline CDR1 is SGHRS and CDR2 is YFSETQ. Here the CDR3 reads CASSEGGGHPQETQYF. The CDR3 DNA is TGCGCCAGCAGCGAAGGCGGGGGGCATCCGCAAGAGACCCAGTACTTC.

This clonotype was recorded many times. CDR3 DNA: TGCGCCACTTTTACTAGGCGTCGCACAGATACGCAGTATTTT. Its protein is CATFTRRRTDTQYF. The rearrangement uses TRBV4-1 and TRBJ2-3, with D possibly being TRBD2 (5 bases). Trimming took off 10 bases at V and 1 base at J, with 15 bases between the two ends. This CDR3 comprises 14 residues. The germline CDR1 and CDR2 sequences are MGHRA and YSYEKL.

The chain joins TRBV7-9 to TRBJ1-2, with D possibly TRBD1 on 5 matching bases. Germline V gives CDR1 SEHNR, CDR2 FQNEAQ (reference sequence). Trimming pared 5 bases from V and 2 bases from J, leaving 15 bases between. The CDR3 covers 15 residues. The chain's CDR3 is CASSLISGSNYGYTF. The CDR3 region has the DNA TGTGCCAGCAGCCTGATCTCAGGGTCCAACTATGGCTACACCTTC. The full variable domain, its missing parts supplied by reference TRBV7-9 and TRBJ1-2, is DTGVSQNPRHKITKRGQNVTFRCDPISEHNRLYWYRQTLGQGPEFLTYFQNEAQLEKSRLLSDRFSAERPKGSFSTLEIQRTEQGDSAMYLCASSLISGSNYGYTFGSGTRLTVV.

This clonotype was recorded at least ten times. This chain links TRBV5-1 with TRBJ1-2; D call uncertain. V dropped 0 bases and J dropped 1 base, with 19 bases sitting between them. CDR1 is SGHRS, CDR2 YFSETQ, per germline. This CDR3 spans 18 amino acids. CDR3 region: CASSLAEGRFPLNYGYTF. The CDR3 region has the DNA TGCGCCAGCAGCTTGGCCGAAGGACGGTTTCCTCTTAACTATGGCTACACCTTC.

By proportion, this clonotype is medium-sized (0.01 to 0.1%). V is TRBV5-5 and J is TRBJ2-5, with a possible D match to TRBD2 (5 bases). V shed 2 bases and J shed 5 bases, with 13 bases lying between them. The length of the CDR3 is 14 residues. The germline gives CDR1 SGHKS, CDR2 YYEKEE (reference sequence). The CDR3 protein is CASSFYQERETQYF. The CDR3 bases are TGTGCCAGCAGCTTTTACCAGGAGCGGGAGACCCAGTACTTC.

This clonotype was seen a few times. This chain links TRBV5-1 with TRBJ2-7, with D unclear. Trimming cost V 2 bases and J 1 base, with 7 bases left between them. CDR1 SGHRS and CDR2 YFSETQ come from the germline V gene. CDR3 length equals 13 residues. CDR3 amino acids: CASSFHSSYEQYF. The CDR3 DNA follows: TGCGCCAGCAGCTTTCACAGTTCCTACGAGCAGTACTTC. Full variable domain (rest looked up from reference TRBV5-1 and TRBJ2-7): KAGVTQTPRYLIKTRGQQVTLSCSPISGHRSVSWYQQTPGQGLQFLFEYFSETQRNKGNFPGRFSGRQFSNSRSEMNVSTLELGDSALYLCASSFHSSYEQYFGPGTRLTVT.

This clonotype was counted many times. The chain is built from TRBV20-1 and TRBJ2-3, with D possibly being TRBD2 (7 bases). Germline lookup yields CDR1 DFQATT and CDR2 SNEGSKA (reference sequence). Between the trimmed V and J ends, which lost 1 base and 4 bases, there was a span of 12 bases. CDR3 size: 14 residues. The DNA of the CDR3 is TGCAGTGCTAGAGTATCGGGGGGCCCAGATACGCAGTATTTT. Its protein is CSARVSGGPDTQYF.

This clonotype was recorded many times. The V call is TRBV5-1, the J call TRBJ1-1; the D is unclear. The CDR3 runs 16 residues. V was trimmed by 1 base and J by 1 base, leaving 14 bases between them. CDR1 is SGHRS and CDR2 is YFSETQ in the germline V gene. The CDR3 coding sequence is TGCGCCAGCAGCTTGAGAGGGCCCCCAGGGAACACTGAAGCTTTCTTT. This gives the protein CASSLRGPPGNTEAFF.

This clonotype was observed a handful of times. The genes are TRBV27 and TRBJ2-2; 9 positions match TRBD2. CDR3 length: 14 amino acids. Per germline, CDR1 MNHEY and CDR2 SMNVEV (reference sequence). After removal of 6 bases from V and 8 bases from J, the junction contained 7 bases not matched to a gene. The CDR3 DNA reads as TGTGCCAGCAGACTAGCGGGCCGGCGTGGGGAGCTGTTTTTT. Its translation: CASRLAGRRGELFF.

The chain links TRBV5-1 to TRBJ1-1; D uncertain. The CDR3 spans 13 residues. Trimming pared 7 bases from V and 5 bases from J, leaving 15 bases between. Germline CDR1 is SGHRS and CDR2 is YFSETQ. CDR3 nucleotide sequence: TGCGCCAGCCGGACCTCAGGAAGGACTGAAGCTTTCTTT. Protein product: CASRTSGRTEAFF. The variable domain in full, with the rest retrieved from reference TRBV5-1 and TRBJ1-1, is KAGVTQTPRYLIKTRGQQVTLSCSPISGHRSVSWYQQTPGQGLQFLFEYFSETQRNKGNFPGRFSGRQFSNSRSEMNVSTLELGDSALYLCASRTSGRTEAFFGQGTRLTVV.

This clonotype came up many times. The rearrangement joins TRBV10-3 to TRBJ2-3; no definite D call. The V gene lost 3 bases and the J gene lost 0 bases, with 10 bases spanning the gap. The CDR3 consists of 15 residues. Per the germline V gene, CDR1 is ENHRY and CDR2 is SYGVKD. CDR3 sequence (DNA): TGTGCCATCAGTGACCCCGGTCTGAGCACAGATACGCAGTATTTT. It codes for CAISDPGLSTDTQYF.